In this sample, the clone carrying this TCR beta chain turned up a few times. Antigen specificity is unknown. TCRbeta library preparation incorporated unique molecular identifiers. TCRdb recomputed calls from the PCR reads with MiXCR, one row per CDR3 protein. The sample gives about 250,000 distinct CDR3 sequences, around 25% of which show up once; about 5% is in the top ten. This sample was included in a study of T-cell reconstitution after alpha-beta-depleted transplantation in children. V lost 3 bases, J lost 7 bases, and 2 bases stayed unmatched. The CDR3 consists of 14 residues. CDR1 and CDR2 (germline): MNHNS, SASEGT. Whole-study findings and limits: Recipient T cells and thymic progenitors that survived gave rise to the high TCRbeta diversity observed at day 60 in some patients. It was reported that alpha-beta T cells came from several hundred expanded graft clones (about two months after transplant). Counts and diversity of T cells one year after transplant came mostly from newly produced T cells.

The chain joins TRBV6-1 to TRBJ1-4, with 10 nucleotides matching TRBD1. This sequence originates from a female patient aged 2-10 years who had a stem cell transplant for congenital amegakaryocytic thrombocytopenia, so the T cells may come from the graft donor. The sample here was PBMCs, mostly from graft donor cells, taken 360 days after TCRalphabeta/CD19-depleted stem cell transplant. This CDR3 reads CASSEDRGGEKLFF. The CDR3 DNA reads as TGTGCCAGCAGTGAGGACAGGGGGGGTGAAAAACTGTTTTTT.